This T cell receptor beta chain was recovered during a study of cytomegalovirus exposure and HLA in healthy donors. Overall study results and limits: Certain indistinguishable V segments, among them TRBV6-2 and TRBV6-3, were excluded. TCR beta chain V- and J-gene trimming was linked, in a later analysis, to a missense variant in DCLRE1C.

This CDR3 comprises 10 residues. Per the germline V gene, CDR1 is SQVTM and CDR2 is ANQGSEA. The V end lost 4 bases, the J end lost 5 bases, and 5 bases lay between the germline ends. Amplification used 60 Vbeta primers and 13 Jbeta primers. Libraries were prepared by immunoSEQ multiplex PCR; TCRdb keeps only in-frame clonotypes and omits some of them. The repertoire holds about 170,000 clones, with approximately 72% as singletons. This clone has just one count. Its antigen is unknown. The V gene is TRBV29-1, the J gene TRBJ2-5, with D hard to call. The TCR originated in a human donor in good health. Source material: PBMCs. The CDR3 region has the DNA TGCAGCGTTGTGAGGGAGACCCAGTACTTC. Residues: CSVVRETQYF. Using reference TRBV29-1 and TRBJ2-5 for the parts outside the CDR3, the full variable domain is SAVISQKPSRDICQRGTSLTIQCQVDSQVTMMFWYRQQPGQSLTLIATANQGSEATYESGFVIDKFPISRPNLTFSTLTVSNMSPEDSSIYLCSVVRETQYFGPGTRLLVL.